This T cell receptor (beta chain) was sequenced during a study of T-cell reconstitution after alpha-beta-depleted transplantation in children (TCRdb year 2016). At the level of the whole study: T-cell immune reconstitution after TCRalphabeta/CD19-depleted allogeneic hematopoietic cell transplantation in children was quantitatively tracked in the study by means of TCR repertoire profiling. Points the paper makes about the study in general: About two months after transplant, the apparently early recovery of alphabetaT-cell counts reportedly depended on just several hundred clones that had expanded rapidly and came from non-depleted graft cells. The high TCRbeta diversity at day 60 in some patients was ascribed to recipient T cells and intrathymic progenitors that had survived conditioning. Over subsequent months, a decline in hyperexpanded clone frequencies was noted, and after one year, T-cell counts and TCRbeta diversity were mostly ascribed to newly produced T cells.

The library came from PCR. TCRdb names Illumina HiSeq 2500 as the instrument used. To normalize quantification of the TCRbeta repertoire, the TCR libraries were built with molecular barcoding that relied on unique molecular identifiers. In-frame beta chains were kept once TCRdb had trimmed the public reads at Q25 with fastp and called clones with MiXCR. Entries are consolidated by CDR3 protein sequence, retaining the most common genes and DNA. The sample contains about 460,000 distinct CDR3 sequences, over 9.5% of them found a single time. The top ten hold 2% of the sample. This specimen's treatment or condition label, interpreted: allogeneic hematopoietic cell transplantation with graft depleted of TCRalphabeta T cells and CD19 B cells. Transplant recipients were children who received TCRalphabeta/CD19-depleted allogeneic hematopoietic cell grafts. The germline ends are 19 bases apart after V is trimmed by 6 bases and J by 0 bases. CDR1 and CDR2 were assigned from the germline V gene (reference sequence) as DFQATT and SNEGSKA. The CDR3 goes from the cysteine to the phenylalanine over 16 residues. Solely the CDR3 DNA is kept, with 48 bases framed from the first base.

The sample holds many counts of this clonotype. Its specific antigen is unknown. Base qualities are not at hand, and no much larger clone is one base apart. This clonotype originated in a child younger than 10 with inherited bone marrow failure, due to receive a stem cell transplant. Sequenced here: PBMCs, sampled before TCRalphabeta/CD19-depleted stem cell transplant. Here the chain combines TRBV20-1 and TRBJ2-3; no D gene is confidently identified. This receptor carries the CDR3 CSAKNLRTDSTDTQYF. The DNA sequence reads TGCAGTGCGAAAAACCTGCGGACGGACAGCACAGATACGCAGTATTTT.